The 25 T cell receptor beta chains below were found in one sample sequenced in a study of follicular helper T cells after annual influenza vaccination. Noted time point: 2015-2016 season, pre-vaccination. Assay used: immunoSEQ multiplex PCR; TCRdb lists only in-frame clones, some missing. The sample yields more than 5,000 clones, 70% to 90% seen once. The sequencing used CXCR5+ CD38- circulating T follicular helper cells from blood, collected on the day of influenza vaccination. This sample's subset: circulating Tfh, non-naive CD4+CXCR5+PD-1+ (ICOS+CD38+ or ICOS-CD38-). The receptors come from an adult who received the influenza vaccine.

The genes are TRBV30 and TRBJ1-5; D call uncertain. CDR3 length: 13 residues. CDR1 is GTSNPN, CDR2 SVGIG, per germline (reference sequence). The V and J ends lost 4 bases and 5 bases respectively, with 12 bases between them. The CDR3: CAWTSGDHQPQHF. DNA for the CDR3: TGTGCCTGGACCAGCGGGGATCATCAGCCCCAGCATTTT.

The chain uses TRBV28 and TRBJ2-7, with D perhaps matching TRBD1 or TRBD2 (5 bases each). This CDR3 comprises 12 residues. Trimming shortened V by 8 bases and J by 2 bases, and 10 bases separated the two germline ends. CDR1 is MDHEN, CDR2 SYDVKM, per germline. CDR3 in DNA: TGTGCCAGCCTGGGACCGCCCTACGAGCAGTACTTC. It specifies CASLGPPYEQYF.

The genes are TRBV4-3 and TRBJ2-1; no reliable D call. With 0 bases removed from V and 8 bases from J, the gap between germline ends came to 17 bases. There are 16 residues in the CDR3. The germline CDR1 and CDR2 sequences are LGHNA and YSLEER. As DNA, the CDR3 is TGCGCCAGCAGCCAAGATTTCCCGCCCCTTGGTGATGAGCAGTTCTTC. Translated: CASSQDFPPLGDEQFF.

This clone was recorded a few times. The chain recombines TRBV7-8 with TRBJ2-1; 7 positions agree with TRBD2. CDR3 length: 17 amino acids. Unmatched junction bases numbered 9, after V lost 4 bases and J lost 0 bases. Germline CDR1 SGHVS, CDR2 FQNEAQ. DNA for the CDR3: TGTGCCAGCAGCTCCCTAGTGGGCGGGAGCTCCTACAATGAGCAGTTCTTC. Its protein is CASSSLVGGSSYNEQFF.

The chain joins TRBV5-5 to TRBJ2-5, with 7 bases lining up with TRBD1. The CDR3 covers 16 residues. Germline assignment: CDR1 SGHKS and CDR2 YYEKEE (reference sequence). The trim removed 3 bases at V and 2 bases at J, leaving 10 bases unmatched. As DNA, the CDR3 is TGTGCCAGCAGCTCGGGGAACAGGGGCGAACAAGAGACCCAGTACTTC. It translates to CASSSGNRGEQETQYF.

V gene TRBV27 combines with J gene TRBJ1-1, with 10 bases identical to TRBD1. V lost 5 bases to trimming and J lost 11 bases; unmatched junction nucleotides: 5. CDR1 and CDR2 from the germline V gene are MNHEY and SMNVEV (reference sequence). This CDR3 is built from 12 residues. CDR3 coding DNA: TGTGCCAGCAGTCGACAGGGGGCGGTTGCTTTCTTT. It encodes CASSRQGAVAFF.

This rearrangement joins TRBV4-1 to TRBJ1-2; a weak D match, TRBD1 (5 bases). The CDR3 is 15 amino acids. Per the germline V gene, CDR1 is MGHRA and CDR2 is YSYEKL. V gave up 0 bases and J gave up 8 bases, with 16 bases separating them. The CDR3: CASSQERPGIMGYTF. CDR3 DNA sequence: TGCGCCAGCAGCCAAGAGAGGCCAGGGATAATGGGCTACACCTTC.

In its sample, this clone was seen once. The CDR3 DNA follows: TGTGCCAGCAGCAAGACTAGCGGGCCTTACAATGAGCAGTTCTTC. Its protein is CASSKTSGPYNEQFF. This chain joins TRBV7-3 and TRBJ2-1; 10 bases agree with TRBD2. Germline values: CDR1 SGHTA, CDR2 FQGTGA. The J segment lost 4 bases and the V segment lost 5 bases, leaving 5 bases of the junction unmatched. The CDR3 length is 15 residues.

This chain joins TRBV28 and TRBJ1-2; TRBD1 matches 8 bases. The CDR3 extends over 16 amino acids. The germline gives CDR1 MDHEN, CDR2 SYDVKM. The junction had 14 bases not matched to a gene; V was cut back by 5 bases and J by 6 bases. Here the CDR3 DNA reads TGTGCCAGCAGTACACCGGGACAGGCTTCGTTCCATGGCTACACCTTC. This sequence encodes CASSTPGQASFHGYTF.

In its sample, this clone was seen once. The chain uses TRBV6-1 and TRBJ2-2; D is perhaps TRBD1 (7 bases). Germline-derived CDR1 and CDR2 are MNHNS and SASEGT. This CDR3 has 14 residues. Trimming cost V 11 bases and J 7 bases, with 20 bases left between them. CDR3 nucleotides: TGTGCCGCGACACTTGCGGGACAGTTCGGGGAGCTGTTTTTT. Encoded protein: CAATLAGQFGELFF.

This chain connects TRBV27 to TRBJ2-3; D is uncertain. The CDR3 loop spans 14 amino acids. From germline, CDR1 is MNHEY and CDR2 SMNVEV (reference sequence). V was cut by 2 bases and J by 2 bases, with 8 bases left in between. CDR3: CASSLAWATDTQYF. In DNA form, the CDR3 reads TGTGCCAGCAGTTTAGCCTGGGCCACAGATACGCAGTATTTT.

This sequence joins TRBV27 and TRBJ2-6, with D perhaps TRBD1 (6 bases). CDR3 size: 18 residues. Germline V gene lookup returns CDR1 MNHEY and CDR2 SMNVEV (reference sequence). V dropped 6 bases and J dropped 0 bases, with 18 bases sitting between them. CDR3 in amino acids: CASSWTGTPVSGANVLTF. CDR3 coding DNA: TGTGCCAGCAGCTGGACCGGGACACCTGTCTCTGGGGCCAACGTCCTGACTTTC.

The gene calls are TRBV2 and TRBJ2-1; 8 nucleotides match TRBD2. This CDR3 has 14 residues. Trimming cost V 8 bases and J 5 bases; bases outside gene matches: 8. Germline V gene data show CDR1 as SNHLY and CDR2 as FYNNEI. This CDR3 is CASGRLASDNEQFF. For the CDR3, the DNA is TGTGCCAGCGGACGACTAGCGTCAGACAATGAGCAGTTCTTC.

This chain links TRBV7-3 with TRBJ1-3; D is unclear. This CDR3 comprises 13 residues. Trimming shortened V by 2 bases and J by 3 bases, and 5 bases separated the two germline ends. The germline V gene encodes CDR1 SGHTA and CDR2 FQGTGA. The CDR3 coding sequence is TGTGCCAGCAGCTTATCCGATGGAAACACCATATATTTT. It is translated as CASSLSDGNTIYF.

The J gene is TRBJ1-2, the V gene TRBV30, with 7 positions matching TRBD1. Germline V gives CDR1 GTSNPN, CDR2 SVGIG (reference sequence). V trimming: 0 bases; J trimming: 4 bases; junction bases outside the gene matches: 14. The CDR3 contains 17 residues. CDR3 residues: CAWSVGTGVMLGYGYTF. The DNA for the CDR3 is TGTGCCTGGAGTGTAGGTACAGGGGTAATGTTGGGCTATGGCTACACCTTC.

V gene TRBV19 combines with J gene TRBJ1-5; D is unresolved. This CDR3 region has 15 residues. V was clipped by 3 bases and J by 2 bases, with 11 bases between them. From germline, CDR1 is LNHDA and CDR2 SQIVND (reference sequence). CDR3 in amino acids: CASSIPGRGNQPQHF. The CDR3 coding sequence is TGTGCCAGTAGTATCCCAGGTCGGGGCAATCAGCCCCAGCATTTT.

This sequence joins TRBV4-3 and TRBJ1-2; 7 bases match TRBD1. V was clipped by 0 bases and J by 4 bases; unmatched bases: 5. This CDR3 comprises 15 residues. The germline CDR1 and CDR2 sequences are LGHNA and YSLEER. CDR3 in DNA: TGCGCCAGCAGCCAAGATTCCACAGGGGTCTATGGCTACACCTTC. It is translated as CASSQDSTGVYGYTF.

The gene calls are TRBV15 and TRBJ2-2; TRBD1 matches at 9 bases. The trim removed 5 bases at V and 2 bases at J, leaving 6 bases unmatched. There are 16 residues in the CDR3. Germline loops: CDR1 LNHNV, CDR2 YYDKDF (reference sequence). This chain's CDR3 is CATSFDRGRNTGELFF. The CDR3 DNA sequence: TGTGCCACCAGCTTCGACAGGGGGAGAAACACCGGGGAGCTGTTTTTT.

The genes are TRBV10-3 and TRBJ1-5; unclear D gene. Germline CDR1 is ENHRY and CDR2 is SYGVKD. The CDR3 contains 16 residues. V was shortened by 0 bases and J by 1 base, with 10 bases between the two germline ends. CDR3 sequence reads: CAISESNSGSNQPQHF. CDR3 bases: TGTGCCATCAGTGAGTCGAACAGCGGGAGCAATCAGCCCCAGCATTTT.

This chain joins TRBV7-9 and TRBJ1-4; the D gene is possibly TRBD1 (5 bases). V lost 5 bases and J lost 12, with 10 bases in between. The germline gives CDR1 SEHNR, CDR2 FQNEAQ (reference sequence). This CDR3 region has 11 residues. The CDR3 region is CASSVVGELFF. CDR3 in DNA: TGTGCCAGCAGCGTAGTAGGGGAACTGTTTTTT.

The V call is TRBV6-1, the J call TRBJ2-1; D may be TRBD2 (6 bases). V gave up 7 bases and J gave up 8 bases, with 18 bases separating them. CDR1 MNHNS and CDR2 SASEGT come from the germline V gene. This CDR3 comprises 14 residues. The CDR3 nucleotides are TGTGCCAGCACACGGGGGAAGGTTGGGCATGAGCAGTTCTTC. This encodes CASTRGKVGHEQFF.

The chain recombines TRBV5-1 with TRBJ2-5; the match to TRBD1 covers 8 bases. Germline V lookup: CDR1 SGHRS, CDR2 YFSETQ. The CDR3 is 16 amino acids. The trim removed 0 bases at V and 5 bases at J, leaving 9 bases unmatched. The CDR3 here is CASSLAGPGQGETQYF. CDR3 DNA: TGCGCCAGCAGCTTGGCCGGGCCCGGACAGGGCGAGACCCAGTACTTC.

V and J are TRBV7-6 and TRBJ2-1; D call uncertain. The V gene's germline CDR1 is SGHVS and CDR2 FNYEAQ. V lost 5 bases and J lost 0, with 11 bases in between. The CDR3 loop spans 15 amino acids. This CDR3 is CASSPHLGSYNEQFF. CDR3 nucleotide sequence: TGTGCCAGCAGCCCTCACTTGGGCTCCTACAATGAGCAGTTCTTC.

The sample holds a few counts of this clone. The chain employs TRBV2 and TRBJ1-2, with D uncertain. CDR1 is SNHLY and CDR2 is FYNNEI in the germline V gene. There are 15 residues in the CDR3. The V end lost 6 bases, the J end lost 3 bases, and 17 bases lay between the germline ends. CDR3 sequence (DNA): TGTGCCAGCAGGCCCCGTTCGGGTAGTGACTATGGCTACACCTTC. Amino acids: CASRPRSGSDYGYTF.

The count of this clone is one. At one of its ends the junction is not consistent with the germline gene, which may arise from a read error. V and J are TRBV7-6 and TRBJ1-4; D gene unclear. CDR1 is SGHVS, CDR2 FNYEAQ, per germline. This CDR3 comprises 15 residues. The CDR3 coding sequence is TGTGCCAGCAACTTAGGAGGCATTGGGAGTGAAAAACTGTTTTTT. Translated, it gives CASNLGGIGSEKLFF.